The 9 T cell receptor gamma chains given below trace back to one sample, sequenced in a study of gamma-delta chains in newborns, infants, children. TCRdb reprocessed the reads using CATT. The data hold about 510 gamma-chain clones, with about 2.9% observed a single time. The sequenced material came from blood. The receptor set was obtained from a child who was a newborn, infant or young child, either healthy, febrile or measles-vaccinated (not recorded which).

As concerns this clone: A far larger clone lies a single base away; this is likely a read error. The chain joins TRGV9 to TRGJP. The CDR3 consists of 15 residues. Germline values: CDR1 GITISATS, CDR2 ISYDGTV (reference sequence). The CDR3 DNA reads as TGTGCCTTGTGGGAGGGCGAGTTGGGCAAAAAAATCAGGGTATTT. It yields the protein CALWEGELGKKIRVF.

Note on this clone: A far larger clone is only one base removed, so a read error is likely. Other DNA sequences in this sample translate to the same CDR3. The V gene is TRGV3, the J gene TRGJ1 or TRGJ2. V trimming: 4 bases; J trimming: 12 bases; junction bases outside the gene matches: 9. The germline CDR1 and CDR2 sequences are VTNTFY and YDVSTARD (reference sequence). This CDR3 contains 11 residues. CDR3 DNA sequence: TGTGCCACCTGGGATAGGCAGGGGAAACTCTTT. Its translation is CATWDRQGKLF.

A word on this clone: A single base is all that separates this from a far larger clone, so a read error is likely. The sample carries other DNA sequences with the same CDR3. The chain links TRGV9 to TRGJP. This CDR3 comprises 15 residues. Germline V lookup: CDR1 GITISATS, CDR2 ISYDGTV (reference sequence). DNA of the CDR3: TGTGCCTTGTGGACATTGGAGTTGGGCAAAAAAATCAAGGTGTTT. Its translation: CALWTLELGKKIKVF.

Details on this clone: TCRdb records a much larger clone's protein for this DNA, with a difference at residue 15 that likely arises from a read error; the protein given is the translation of the DNA. The chain employs TRGV9 and TRGJP. Germline values: CDR1 GITISATS, CDR2 ISYDGTV (reference sequence). The CDR3 consists of 16 residues. CDR3 amino acids: CALWEHQELGKKIKLF. In nucleotides, the CDR3 is TGTGCCTTGTGGGAACACCAAGAGTTGGGCAAAAAAATCAAGTTATTT.

This clone is termed hyperexpanded (1% or more). Other DNA sequences within the sample encode an identical CDR3. V gene TRGV9 combines with J gene TRGJP. Trimming removed 2 bases from V and 3 bases from J; junction bases left unmatched: 1. The CDR3 sequence is 16 residues long. The V gene's germline CDR1 is GITISATS and CDR2 ISYDGTV (reference sequence). DNA for the CDR3: TGTGCCTTGTGGGAGGCGCAAGAGTTGGGCAAAAAAATCAAGGTATTT. Encoded protein: CALWEAQELGKKIKVF.

Regarding this clone: A far larger clone lies a single base away; this is likely a read error. The V gene is TRGV5, the J gene TRGJ1 or TRGJ2. The CDR3 loop spans 11 amino acids. Germline CDR1 VINAFY, CDR2 YDVSNSKD. CDR3 residues: CATWGRREKLF. As DNA, the CDR3 is TGTGCCACCTGGGGCAGGCGTGAGAAACTCTTT.

In this sample, this clone turned up a few times. This likely stems from a read error, as it lies one base from a far larger clone. This sample also contains other DNA sequences that code for the same CDR3. The chain couples TRGV9 to TRGJP. Germline V lookup: CDR1 GITISATS, CDR2 ISYDGTV (reference sequence). The CDR3 spans 16 residues. In DNA form, the CDR3 reads TGTGCCTTGTGGGAGGTGCAAGAGTTGGGCAAAAAGATCAAGGTATTT. This sequence encodes CALWEVQELGKKIKVF.

There are a few counts of this clone. TCRdb's protein, taken from a much larger clone, differs from this DNA's translation at residue 3, likely owing to a read error; the protein displayed comes from the DNA. This sequence joins TRGV5 and TRGJ1 or TRGJ2. This CDR3 is built from 13 residues. The V gene's germline CDR1 is VINAFY and CDR2 YDVSNSKD. The CDR3 here is CASWDRQAYKKLF. CDR3 bases: TGTGCCTCCTGGGACAGGCAAGCTTATAAGAAACTCTTT.

This clone showed up just a few times. TCRdb shows a much larger clone's protein in place of this DNA's translation, and the two differ at residue 10, likely through a read error; the protein shown is translated from the DNA. This rearrangement joins TRGV9 to TRGJP1. The germline V gene encodes CDR1 GITISATS and CDR2 ISYDGTV (reference sequence). This CDR3 contains 13 residues. The CDR3 here is CALWEVTGWSKIF. As DNA, the CDR3 is TGTGCCTTGTGGGAGGTCACTGGTTGGTCCAAGATATTT.